Sequencing of this T cell receptor beta chain was carried out in a study of blood T cell repertoires in COVID-19. The overall study: In each case, the material was cDNA or gDNA derived from T cells, B-cell-depleted T cells, or PBMCs.

This CDR3 is 15 amino acids long. Per the germline V gene, CDR1 is SNHLY and CDR2 is FYNNEI. V was trimmed by 6 bases and J by 5 bases, leaving 20 bases between them. The protocol was immunoSEQ multiplex PCR, while the TCRdb copy is restricted to in-frame clones and leaves out a portion. Here the sample spans under 300,000 clones, 84% being singletons. Enrolled during active infection, Seattle patients were then followed longitudinally. This chain connects TRBV2 to TRBJ2-7; D not certain. The sample consisted of peripheral blood. This receptor was identified in a human donor with COVID-19, enrolled during active disease. The donor label of this sample is uncertain. In DNA, the CDR3 is TGTGCCAGCAGCGCCAGTGGGCAACCATTCCACGAGCAGTACTTC. This encodes CASSASGQPFHEQYF.